Listed below are T cell receptor beta chains from one sample, sequenced in a study of control samples from healthy donors and cancer patients. Generated by immunoSEQ multiplex PCR, the TCRdb table keeps only in-frame clones and is missing some. The sample yields over 75,000 clones, over 80% seen once. The sequenced sample was blood. These receptors originate from a man younger than 40 in good health. The CDR3 runs from the conserved cysteine through the conserved F or W. D genes are given only for firm matches. Clone sizes are given selectively: once, few, many, or a class where the clone is expanded.

j_call cdr3_length d_call clone_size v_call cdr3_nt cdr3_aa
TRBJ2-7 13 . . TRBV24-1 TGTGCCACCAGCCGAGGGTCTTCCTACGAGCAGTACTTC CATSRGSSYEQYF
TRBJ2-7 16 TRBD2 . TRBV11-2 TGTGCCAGCAGCCCGCTGGGGGGAGCGGGGGCCTACGAGCAGTACTTC CASSPLGGAGAYEQYF
TRBJ1-2 15 . . TRBV5-5 TGTGCCAGCAGCTTGACCGGAAAAACGAGAGAAGGCTACACCTTC CASSLTGKTREGYTF
TRBJ1-2 15 . . TRBV5-1 TGCGCCAGCAGACCTACCGGGACGGTAGACTATGGCTACACCTTC CASRPTGTVDYGYTF
TRBJ1-1 13 TRBD1 . TRBV5-1 TGCGCCAGCGCCGGACAGGGGAACACTGAAGCTTTCTTT CASAGQGNTEAFF
TRBJ1-6 14 . . TRBV28 TGTGCCAGCTGGGGGCGATCCTATAATTCACCCCTCCACTTT CASWGRSYNSPLHF
TRBJ2-7 15 TRBD1 . TRBV6-6 TGTGCCAGCAGCGACCCGGGACAGGGTCGCTACGAGCAGTACTTC CASSDPGQGRYEQYF
TRBJ2-1 14 TRBD1 . TRBV9 TGTGCCAGCAGCCCTCGGGACAGCCCCAATGAGCAGTTCTTC CASSPRDSPNEQFF
TRBJ2-1 15 . . TRBV11-1 TGTGCCAGCAGCTTAGTATCCCAGGGGTGGTATGAGCAGTTCTTC CASSLVSQGWYEQFF
TRBJ2-3 14 . . TRBV10-1 TGCGCCAGCAGTGAGTCATTAAGCACAGATACGCAGTATTTT CASSESLSTDTQYF
TRBJ1-5 13 TRBD1 . TRBV27 TGTGCCAGCAGTCCCACAGGGGGTCAGCCCCAGCATTTT CASSPTGGQPQHF
TRBJ1-6 20 TRBD1 . TRBV27 TGTGCCAGCAGTGCAAAACCGGGACAGGGCATTTTCATCTCACCCTCACCCCTCCACTTT CASSAKPGQGIFISPSPLHF
TRBJ2-1 12 . . TRBV5-1 TGCGCCAGCAGCTTGGATGGGAATGAGCAGTTCTTC CASSLDGNEQFF
TRBJ2-7 14 . . TRBV5-1 TGCGCCAGCAGCCTGGACTCACAGTCCTACGAGCAGTACTTC CASSLDSQSYEQYF
TRBJ1-2 15 . . TRBV19 TGTGCCACCGGGAGGTCTTGGGGAAGTAACTATGGCTACACCTTC CATGRSWGSNYGYTF
TRBJ2-5 13 . . TRBV6-5 TGTGCCAGCAGGCCGGGATCAGTAGAGACCCAGTACTTC CASRPGSVETQYF
TRBJ2-7 13 . . TRBV5-1 TGCGCCAGCAGCTGGGGGTCTGATCGGGAGCAGTACTTC CASSWGSDREQYF
TRBJ2-3 14 . . TRBV6-5 TGTGCCAGCTGTAGGGACCCAAGCACAGATACGCAGTATTTT CASCRDPSTDTQYF
TRBJ1-2 12 . . TRBV10-1 TGCGCCAGCAGGACAGGCCAAGCTGGCTACACCTTC CASRTGQAGYTF
TRBJ1-1 15 . . TRBV5-5 TGTGCCAGCAGCTTGGTTGGGGGTTTGAACACTGAAGCTTTCTTT CASSLVGGLNTEAFF
TRBJ2-7 14 . . TRBV11-3 TGTGCCAGCAGCTTATCGAGGGTCGCCTACGAGCAGTACTTC CASSLSRVAYEQYF
TRBJ2-2 13 . . TRBV18 TGTGCCAGCTCACCACAGGGTACCGGGGAGCTGTTTTTT CASSPQGTGELFF
TRBJ1-5 17 TRBD1 . TRBV4-2 TGTGCCAGCAGCCAAGGTGCCGGGACAGGGAACAATCAGCCCCAGCATTTT CASSQGAGTGNNQPQHF
TRBJ1-1 14 . . TRBV27 TGTGCCAGCAGTTTATTCGACGGGAACACTGAAGCTTTCTTT CASSLFDGNTEAFF
TRBJ2-2 15 TRBD2 . TRBV6-5 TGTGCCAGCAGTTATCACGCTAGCGGCACCGGGGAGCTGTTTTTT CASSYHASGTGELFF
TRBJ1-1 15 TRBD1 . TRBV5-1 TGCGCCAGCAGCTTGAAACAGGGGGGAGAGACTGAAGCTTTCTTT CASSLKQGGETEAFF
TRBJ1-6 16 . . TRBV2 TGTGCCAGCAGTGAAGCGCGGAGGGCGAGGAATTCACCCCTCCACTTT CASSEARRARNSPLHF
TRBJ1-6 15 . . TRBV5-4 TGTGCCAGCAGCACGAGCGGGACATGGGGTTCACCCCTCCACTTT CASSTSGTWGSPLHF
TRBJ1-2 13 . . TRBV19 TGTGCCAGCAATCAGGGGAAGGACTATGGCTACACCTTC CASNQGKDYGYTF
TRBJ1-5 13 . . TRBV7-9 TGTGCCAGCAGCTTAGGAGAGTATCAGCCCCAGCATTTT CASSLGEYQPQHF
TRBJ2-5 14 . . TRBV7-8 TGTGCCAGCAGCCGAGGGGGAGCCGAAGAGACCCAGTACTTC CASSRGGAEETQYF
TRBJ1-3 14 . . TRBV5-1 TGCGCCAGCAGCCCTAGGGGGGCTGGAAACACCATATATTTT CASSPRGAGNTIYF
TRBJ2-7 16 . . TRBV12-5 TGTGCTAGTGGTTTGGTAGTCCTTCAGGCCTCCTACGAGCAGTACTTC CASGLVVLQASYEQYF
TRBJ2-2 15 . many TRBV7-3 TGTGCCAGCAGCTCATCGCAGGGAGGTACCGGGGAGCTGTTTTTT CASSSSQGGTGELFF
TRBJ1-5 16 TRBD1 . TRBV19 TGTGCCAGTAGTACTCAGGGGGTTTGGATTAGGACGCCCCAGCATTTT CASSTQGVWIRTPQHF
TRBJ2-7 16 . . TRBV7-9 TGTGCCAGCAGCCCCGACCGGGCCCCCCTCATCGGGGAGCAGTACTTC CASSPDRAPLIGEQYF
TRBJ1-2 15 . once TRBV19 TGTGCCAGTAGTATTGAAATGGGATCTCGCTATGGCTACACCTTC CASSIEMGSRYGYTF
TRBJ2-5 15 TRBD1 . TRBV5-4 TGTGCCAGCAGCTCTATGACAGGGGGCCAAGAGACCCAGTACTTC CASSSMTGGQETQYF
TRBJ1-5 12 . . TRBV28 TGTGCCAGCAGTTTATATGGCCAGCCCCAGCATTTT CASSLYGQPQHF
TRBJ2-3 14 TRBD2 . TRBV3-1/TRBV3-2 TGTGCCAGCAGGGCTAGCGGGAGCACAGATACGCAGTATTTT CASRASGSTDTQYF
TRBJ2-7 13 . . TRBV2 TGTGCCAGCAGCTCCCGACAGGCCTACGAGCAGTACTTC CASSSRQAYEQYF
TRBJ2-1 17 TRBD1 . TRBV7-7 TGTGCCAGCAGCTTAGAATCCGGACAGGGGGCCTACAATGAGCAGTTCTTC CASSLESGQGAYNEQFF
TRBJ2-3 15 . . TRBV7-9 TGTGCCAGCAGCCCGAAGCGGAGGGTCACAGATACGCAGTATTTT CASSPKRRVTDTQYF
TRBJ2-5 15 TRBD1 . TRBV6-5 TGTGCCAGCAGTTACTCGACAGGGGGCGCAGAGACCCAGTACTTC CASSYSTGGAETQYF
TRBJ1-2 13 . . TRBV3-1/TRBV3-2 TGTGCCAGCAGCCGCCAGGGCAGCTATGGCTACACCTTC CASSRQGSYGYTF
TRBJ2-4 14 . . TRBV27 TGTGCCAGCGGATCCCATCTAGCCAAAAACATTCAGTACTTC CASGSHLAKNIQYF
TRBJ1-4 15 TRBD1 . TRBV5-1 TGCGCCAGCAGCGTACAGGGGGCAACTAATGAAAAACTGTTTTTT CASSVQGATNEKLFF
TRBJ2-7 14 TRBD2 . TRBV27 TGTGCCAGCAAGAAGGGAGGGAACATCTACGAGCAGTACTTC CASKKGGNIYEQYF
TRBJ1-1 13 . . TRBV7-8 TGTGCCAGCAGCTTAGGTAGGGAGGTGAAGGCTTTCTTT CASSLGREVKAFF
TRBJ1-1 15 . . TRBV5-4 TGTGCCAGCAGCCTTCGACAGGCGACGAACACTGAAGCTTTCTTT CASSLRQATNTEAFF
TRBJ2-1 11 . . TRBV29-1 TGCAGCGTTGAAGCAAATAATGAGCAGTTCTTC CSVEANNEQFF
TRBJ1-6 14 TRBD1 few TRBV30 TGTGCCGCCCAGAGGGACAGGGCTAATTCACCCCTCCACTTT CAAQRDRANSPLHF
TRBJ1-5 16 . . TRBV19 TGTGCCAGTAGTATAATAGGAGCGGCGAGGAATCAGCCCCAGCATTTT CASSIIGAARNQPQHF
TRBJ2-1 13 TRBD1 . TRBV25-1 TGTGCCAGCAGTGTCTTCTTCCGGGACAGTCTGATCTTC CASSVFFRDSLIF
TRBJ2-1 16 TRBD1 . TRBV24-1 TGTGCCACCAGTGATTCTTGGGACAGGGATCCGTATGAGCAGTTCTTC CATSDSWDRDPYEQFF
TRBJ1-2 13 . . TRBV7-9 TGTGCCAGCAGCTTCCCCAGGGGCTATGGCTACACCTTC CASSFPRGYGYTF
TRBJ1-5 14 TRBD1 . TRBV7-2 TGTGCCAGCAGCTGGACAGGGGAGAATCAGCCCCAGCATTTT CASSWTGENQPQHF
TRBJ1-1 14 . . TRBV3-1/TRBV3-2 TGTGCCAGCAGCCAAGGGGGACTCCTTACGGAAGCTTTCTTT CASSQGGLLTEAFF